This T cell receptor (beta chain) was documented in a study of T cell responses to AZD1222 COVID-19 vaccine. The CDR3 has 12 amino acids. CDR1 is SNHLY and CDR2 is FYNNEI in the germline V gene. V lost 7 bases, J lost 9 bases, and 7 bases stayed unmatched. Study-level results: Vaccine-associated CD4 TCRs spanned spike, dominant at 160-218 and 743-854. Close to half of all spike-specific TCRs reportedly target regions of the variants that are unmutated. Seropositivity was recorded at baseline in only six AZD1222 recipients.

Sequencing was performed with immunoSEQ multiplex PCR; in TCRdb, only in-frame clones are kept and a portion is missing. The sample comprises 120,000 to 150,000 clones, approximately 88% of which are singletons, and roughly 3.5% rests with the top ten. With regard to this clone: Its antigen is undetermined.

V is TRBV2 and J is TRBJ2-7, with 9 bases identical to TRBD1. The sequence was obtained from an adult in good health. This material consisted of peripheral blood, taken on day 0 of MenACWY control vaccination. CDR3 protein: CASNVDRGAQYF. The CDR3 DNA reads as TGTGCCAGCAATGTGGACAGGGGCGCGCAGTACTTC.